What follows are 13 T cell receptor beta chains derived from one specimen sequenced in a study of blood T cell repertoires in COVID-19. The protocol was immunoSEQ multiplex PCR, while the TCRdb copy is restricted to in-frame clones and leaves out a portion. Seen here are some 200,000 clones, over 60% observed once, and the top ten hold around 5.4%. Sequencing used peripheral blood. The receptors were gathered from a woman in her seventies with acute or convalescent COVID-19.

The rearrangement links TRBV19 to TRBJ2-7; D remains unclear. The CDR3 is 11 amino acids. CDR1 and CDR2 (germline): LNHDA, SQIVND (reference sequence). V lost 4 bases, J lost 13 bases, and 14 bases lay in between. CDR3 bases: TGTGCCAGTAGTAATTTTTGGGCAGCTTACGTC. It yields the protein CASSNFWAAYV.

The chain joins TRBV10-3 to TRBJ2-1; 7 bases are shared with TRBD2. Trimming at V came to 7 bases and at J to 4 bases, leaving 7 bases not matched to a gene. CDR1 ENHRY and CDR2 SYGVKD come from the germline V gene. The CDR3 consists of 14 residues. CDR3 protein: CAIMRASGYNEQFF. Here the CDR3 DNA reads TGTGCCATCATGCGGGCTAGCGGATACAATGAGCAGTTCTTC.

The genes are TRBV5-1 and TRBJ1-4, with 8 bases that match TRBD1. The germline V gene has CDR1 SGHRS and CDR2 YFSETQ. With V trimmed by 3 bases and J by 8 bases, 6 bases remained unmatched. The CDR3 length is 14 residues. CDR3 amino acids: CASSSGQAGEKLFF. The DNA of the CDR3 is TGCGCCAGCAGCTCGGGACAGGCCGGCGAAAAACTGTTTTTT. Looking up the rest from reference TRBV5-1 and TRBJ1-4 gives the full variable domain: KAGVTQTPRYLIKTRGQQVTLSCSPISGHRSVSWYQQTPGQGLQFLFEYFSETQRNKGNFPGRFSGRQFSNSRSEMNVSTLELGDSALYLCASSSGQAGEKLFFGSGTQLSVL.

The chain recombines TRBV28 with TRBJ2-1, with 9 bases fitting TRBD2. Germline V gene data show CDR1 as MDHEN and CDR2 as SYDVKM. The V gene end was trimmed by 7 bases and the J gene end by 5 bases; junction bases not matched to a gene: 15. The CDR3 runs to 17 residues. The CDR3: CASTPPTLAGGNNEQFF. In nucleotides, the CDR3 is TGTGCCAGCACCCCACCCACACTAGCGGGCGGGAACAATGAGCAGTTCTTC.

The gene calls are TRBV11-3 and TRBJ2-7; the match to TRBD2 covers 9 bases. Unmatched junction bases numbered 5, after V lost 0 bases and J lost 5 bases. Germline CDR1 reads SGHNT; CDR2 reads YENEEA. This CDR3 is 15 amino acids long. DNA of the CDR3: TGTGCCAGCAGCTTAGAAGGCGGGGGGGCCGACGAGCAGTACTTC. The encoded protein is CASSLEGGGADEQYF.

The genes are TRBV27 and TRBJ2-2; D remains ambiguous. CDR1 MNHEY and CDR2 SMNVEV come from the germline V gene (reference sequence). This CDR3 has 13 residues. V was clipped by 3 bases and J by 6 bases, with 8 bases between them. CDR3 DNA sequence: TGTGCCAGCAGTTTCTATGGGCCCGGGGAGCTGTTTTTT. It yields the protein CASSFYGPGELFF.

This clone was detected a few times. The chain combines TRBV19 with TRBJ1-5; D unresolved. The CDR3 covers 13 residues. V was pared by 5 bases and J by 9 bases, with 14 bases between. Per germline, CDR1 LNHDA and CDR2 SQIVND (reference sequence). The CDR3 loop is CASSERSGWPQHF. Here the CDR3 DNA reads TGTGCCAGTAGTGAGCGAAGCGGTTGGCCCCAGCATTTT.

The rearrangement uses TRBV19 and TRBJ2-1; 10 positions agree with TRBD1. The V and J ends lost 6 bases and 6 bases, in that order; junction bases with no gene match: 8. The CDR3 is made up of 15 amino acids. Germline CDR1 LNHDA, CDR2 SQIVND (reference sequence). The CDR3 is CASRPSGTGANEQFF. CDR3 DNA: TGTGCCAGTAGGCCCTCCGGGACAGGGGCCAATGAGCAGTTCTTC.

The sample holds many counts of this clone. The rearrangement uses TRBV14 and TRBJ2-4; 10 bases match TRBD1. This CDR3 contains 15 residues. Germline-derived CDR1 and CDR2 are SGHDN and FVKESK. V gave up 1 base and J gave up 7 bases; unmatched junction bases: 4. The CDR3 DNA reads TGTGCCAGCAGCCAAGGGTCGGGACAGGGGAACATTCAGTACTTC. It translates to CASSQGSGQGNIQYF.

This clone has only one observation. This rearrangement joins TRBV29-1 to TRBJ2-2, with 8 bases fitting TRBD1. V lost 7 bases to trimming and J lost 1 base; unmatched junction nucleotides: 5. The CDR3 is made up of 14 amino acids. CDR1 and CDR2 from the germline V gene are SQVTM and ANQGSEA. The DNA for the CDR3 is TGCAGCGCCTCGGACAGGGAGAACACCGGGGAGCTGTTTTTT. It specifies CSASDRENTGELFF.

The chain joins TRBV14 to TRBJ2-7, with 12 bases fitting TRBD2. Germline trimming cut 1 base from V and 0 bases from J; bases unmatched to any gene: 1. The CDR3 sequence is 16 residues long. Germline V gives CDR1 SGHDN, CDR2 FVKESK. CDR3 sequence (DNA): TGTGCCAGCAGCCAAGGGACTAGCGGGAACTCCTACGAGCAGTACTTC. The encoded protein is CASSQGTSGNSYEQYF.

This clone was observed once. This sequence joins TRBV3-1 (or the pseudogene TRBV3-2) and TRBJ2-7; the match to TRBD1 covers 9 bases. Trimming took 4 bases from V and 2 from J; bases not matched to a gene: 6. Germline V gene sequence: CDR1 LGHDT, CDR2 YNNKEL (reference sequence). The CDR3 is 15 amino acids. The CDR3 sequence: CASSRADRGAYEQYF. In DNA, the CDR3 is TGTGCCAGCAGCCGAGCTGACAGGGGGGCCTACGAGCAGTACTTC.

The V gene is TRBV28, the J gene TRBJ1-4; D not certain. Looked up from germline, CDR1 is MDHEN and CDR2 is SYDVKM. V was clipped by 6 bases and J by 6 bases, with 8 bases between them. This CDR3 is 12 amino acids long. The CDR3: CASSFRDEKLFF. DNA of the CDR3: TGTGCCAGCAGCTTTCGTGATGAAAAACTGTTTTTT.